This T cell receptor beta chain derives from a study of T cells after yellow fever vaccination. Study-wide findings and caveats: Of the clonotypes, a small share occurred in both CD4 and CD8 compartments. Subsequent booster samples again held most clones from primary vaccination (96% CD4, nearly 90% CD8).

This clonotype showed up just a few times. Its antigen is undetermined. TCRdb independently ran MiXCR on the 5' RACE reads; one entry per CDR3 protein. The data contain hundreds of thousands of distinct CDR3 sequences, less than 15% of them singletons. The material sequenced was PBMCs, taken on the day of the yellow fever booster vaccination. The sequence came from a man younger than 45 who received the YFV17D yellow fever vaccine.

The CDR3 DNA reads TGCGCCAGCAGCTCGGGAGCGGGGGCTGAAGCTTTCTTT. Amino acid sequence: CASSSGAGAEAFF. The chain is built from TRBV5-1 and TRBJ1-1, with a weak D call TRBD1 (5 bases). This CDR3 has 13 residues. Deletions cut 3 bases from V and 6 bases from J, with 12 bases between. Germline V lookup: CDR1 SGHRS, CDR2 YFSETQ.